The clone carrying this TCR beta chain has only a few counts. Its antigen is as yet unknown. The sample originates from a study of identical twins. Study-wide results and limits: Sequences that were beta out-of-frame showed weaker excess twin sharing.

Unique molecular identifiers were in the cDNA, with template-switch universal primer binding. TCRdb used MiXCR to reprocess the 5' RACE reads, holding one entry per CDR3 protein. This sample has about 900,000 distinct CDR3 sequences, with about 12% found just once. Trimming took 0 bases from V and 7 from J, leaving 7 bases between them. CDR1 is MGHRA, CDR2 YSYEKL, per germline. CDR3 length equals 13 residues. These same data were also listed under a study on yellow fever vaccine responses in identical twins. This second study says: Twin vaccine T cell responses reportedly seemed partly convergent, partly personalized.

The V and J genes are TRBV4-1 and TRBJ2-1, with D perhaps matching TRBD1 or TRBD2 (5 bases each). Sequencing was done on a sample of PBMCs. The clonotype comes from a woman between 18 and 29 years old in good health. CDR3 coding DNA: TGCGCCAGCAGCCAAGAGGGGGTGAATGAGCAGTTCTTC. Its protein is CASSQEGVNEQFF.